This T cell receptor (beta chain) was recorded in a study of T cells in Graves' hyperthyroidism and ophthalmopathy (dated 2019 in TCRdb). A note on the overall study: Peripheral blood was sampled at the time of initial diagnosis, prior to any treatment. A discovery cohort of about 96 patients, fewer than 50 with Graves' ophthalmopathy and roughly 59 with stable Graves' hyperthyroidism, was used to find distinguishing TCR V-J signatures. Whether ophthalmopathy could be predicted prospectively was tested in an independent validation cohort made up of approximately 19 hyperthyroidism patients plus 17 patients who later progressed to ophthalmopathy. The approximately 97 discovery patients were randomly divided into training and test sets at a 7:3 ratio. In addition, the study compared T-cell repertoires in thyroid tissue and in blood from six Graves' hyperthyroidism patients. After blood sampling, hyperthyroidism patients were treated with methimazole at a starting dose of 30 mg daily, and ophthalmopathy patients were treated with high-dose intravenous methylprednisolone. The paper describes TCR Vbeta CDR3 sequencing of 135 peripheral blood samples, made up of roughly 40 ophthalmopathy patients, over 70 hyperthyroidism patients and 17 progressor patients.

The TCR beta CDR3 regions were amplified from RNA transcripts. A first-round RT-PCR of the TCR CDR3 used the HTBI primer set with the Qiagen OneStep RT-PCR kit. Libraries were constructed in a second round of multiplex PCR, after which size selection and purification were carried out. Sequencing of the libraries was done on an Illumina HiSeq2000 using paired-end 100 bp reads. Concerning the study's data processing: SOAPnuke was used to process the raw data, throwing out any read that contained adapters or uncalled bases, had a mean Phred below 15, or lacked an exact constant-primer or identifier match. High-quality paired reads were merged with COPE v1.2.5, and unique nucleotide sequences were defined as clonotypes. Clonotypes were aligned to IMGT TRBV, TRBD and TRBJ reference segments using MiTCR v1.1. Only V-J combinations with frequency above 0.0001, covering approximately 99% of repertoires, were analysed. A TCS score was defined as the ratio between F50 (clonal expansion) and ExV (chaos), using BLOSUM62-based TCRdist between CDR3 peptides within each V-J. Welch's t-statistics and random forest reduced some 510 V-J features to 13, which were used in a naive Bayes classifier (R e1071). TCRdb trimmed public reads at Q25 via fastp, called clones via MiXCR and kept in-frame beta chains. CDR3 protein sequences are deduplicated, and each keeps its most common genes and DNA. Here the V and J calls rest on TCRdb's processing, not on the authors' analysis. The sample records about 770,000 distinct CDR3 sequences, around 20% of which are singletons. 16% of the sample comes from the top ten.

This clonotype was recorded a few times. There is no known antigen for this receptor. A much larger clone lies a single base off, so this may be a read error. The paper as a whole reports these results and caveats: A 13 V-J signature model separated ophthalmopathy from stable hyperthyroidism, with around 88% sensitivity and roughly 82% specificity in cross-validation and 80%/75% in testing. Blood samples also contained most of the expanded thyroid clonotypes (frequency above 0.001), which suggests that blood repertoires may reflect thyroid immune responses. No statistical method was used to set the sample size in advance, and investigators knew the group allocation. In validation, the model predicted progression to ophthalmopathy a median of about 6.5 months before onset, with approximately 68% sensitivity and 72.22% specificity.

CDR3 length: 16 amino acids, cysteine to phenylalanine. Only the CDR3 portion is preserved as DNA: 48 bases, with reading frame beginning at the first base. Trimming takes 7 bases off V and 7 bases off J; junction bases not matched to a gene: 15. The germline V gene specifies SNHLY as CDR1 and FYNNEI as CDR2. Hyperthyroidism patients were aged 18 to 65 years and newly diagnosed, with disease duration of less than 2 months. The study excluded patients with uncontrolled infections, other autoimmune diseases, pregnancy or lactation. Diagnoses were established on the basis of clinical symptoms, serum thyroxine and TRAb, thyroid ultrasound, and orbital computed tomography. For progressor patients, blood was drawn at the first diagnosis of hyperthyroidism, before any ophthalmopathy symptoms had appeared. PBMCs were isolated from about 10 ml of fresh peripheral blood by Ficoll-Paque density gradient centrifugation. Progressor patients were first diagnosed with Graves' hyperthyroidism and then developed ophthalmopathy during follow-up. Total RNA was extracted using Trizol reagent, and RNA quality was assessed on an Agilent 2100 Bioanalyzer.

The chain couples TRBV2 to TRBJ2-7; 11 junctional bases match TRBD2. Sample: blood. The sequence was obtained from a woman aged 50 to 60 with Graves' hyperthyroidism that later progressed to Graves' ophthalmopathy. The CDR3 protein is CASIQGGLAELEEQYF. The DNA is TGTGCCAGCATCCAAGGGGGACTAGCGGAGCTGGAGGAGCAGTACTTC.